These 20 T cell receptor beta chains came from one sample sequenced in a study of blood T cell repertoires in COVID-19. The data were produced by immunoSEQ multiplex PCR, yet TCRdb's version contains in-frame clones alone and is incomplete. The sample has approximately 17,000 clones, approximately 90% seen once. Sequencing used peripheral blood. Receptors originate from a human donor in a cohort sampled during active COVID-19.

The chain joins TRBV7-3 to TRBJ2-2, with D maybe TRBD1 (5 bases). The CDR3 has 14 amino acids. Germline V lookup: CDR1 SGHTA, CDR2 FQGTGA. Trimming left V 5 bases short and J 6 bases short, with 13 bases between. CDR3 residues: CASSPIQGAGELFF. CDR3 in DNA: TGTGCCAGCAGCCCAATCCAGGGTGCCGGGGAGCTGTTTTTT. Using reference TRBV7-3 and TRBJ2-2 for the parts outside the CDR3, the full variable domain is GAGVSQTPSNKVTEKGKYVELRCDPISGHTALYWYRQSLGQGPEFLIYFQGTGAADDSGLPNDRFFAVRPEGSVSTLKIQRTERGDSAVYLCASSPIQGAGELFFGEGSRLTVL.

This chain's CDR3 is CASSLTGGFYNEQFF. CDR3 nucleotides: TGTGCCAGCAGCCTTACAGGGGGCTTCTACAATGAGCAGTTCTTC. The chain couples TRBV6-5 to TRBJ2-1, with 9 bases matching TRBD1. Germline CDR1 is MNHEY and CDR2 is SVGAGI. After removal of 6 bases from V and 3 bases from J, the junction contained 6 bases not matched to a gene. The CDR3 covers 15 residues.

The chain has TRBV11-2 and TRBJ1-2; D is possibly TRBD1 (5 bases). Trimming removed 4 bases from V and 4 bases from J, with 19 bases in between. The V gene's germline CDR1 is SGHAT and CDR2 FQNNGV. The CDR3 extends over 16 amino acids. CDR3 DNA sequence: TGTGCCAGCAGCTCACCTGGGGGGGAGCTTTTCTATGGCTACACCTTC. Translated: CASSSPGGELFYGYTF.

The chain links TRBV28 to TRBJ2-7; D might be TRBD2 (6 bases). Between the trimmed V and J ends, which lost 4 bases and 1 base, there was a span of 14 bases. In germline, CDR1 is MDHEN, CDR2 SYDVKM. The CDR3 is 15 residues long. The CDR3 nucleotides read TGTGCCAGCAGTTCTTGGAGGGGTTCATCCTACGAGCAGTACTTC. Translating gives CASSSWRGSSYEQYF.

The gene calls are TRBV5-6 and TRBJ1-3, with unresolved D. Between the trimmed V and J ends, which lost 0 bases and 0 bases, there was a span of 10 bases. CDR3 length: 16 residues. CDR1 and CDR2 from the germline V gene are SGHDT and YYEEEE. In DNA form, the CDR3 reads TGTGCCAGCAGCTTGGGAGGTCTGATCTCTGGAAACACCATATATTTT. The encoded protein is CASSLGGLISGNTIYF.

The rearrangement joins TRBV18 to TRBJ1-5; 11 bases fit TRBD1. CDR1 and CDR2 (germline): KGHSH, LQKENI. The junction had 12 bases not matched to a gene; V was cut back by 4 bases and J by 7 bases. The CDR3 is 17 residues long. The CDR3: CASSLTPGQGGGQPQHF. CDR3 bases: TGTGCCAGCTCACTCACCCCGGGACAGGGGGGAGGGCAGCCCCAGCATTTT.

The genes are TRBV3-1 (or the pseudogene TRBV3-2) and TRBJ2-2, with D possibly being TRBD2 (6 bases). The CDR3 extends over 14 amino acids. The V end lost 3 bases, the J end lost 10 bases, and 15 bases lay between the germline ends. The germline CDR1 and CDR2 sequences are LGHDT and YNNKEL (reference sequence). CDR3 coding DNA: TGTGCCAGCAGCCAGAAGGGACTCGAGCCGGAGCTGTTTTTT. This translates into CASSQKGLEPELFF.

Here the CDR3 DNA reads TGTGCCAGCAGCGTGGGAGCGGGGGGGGTTGGTGAGCAGTTCTTC. Protein sequence: CASSVGAGGVGEQFF. The rearrangement links TRBV9 to TRBJ2-1; 10 bases align to TRBD2. The V segment lost 2 bases and the J segment 9 bases; nucleotides outside the gene matches: 8. Germline V lookup: CDR1 SGDLS, CDR2 YYNGEE. CDR3 length equals 15 residues.

This rearrangement joins TRBV18 to TRBJ2-7, with 8 bases that match TRBD2. The CDR3 has 17 residues. From germline, CDR1 is KGHSH and CDR2 LQKENI. V dropped 2 bases and J dropped 5; count of bases not matched to a gene: 14. In DNA, the CDR3 is TGTGCCAGCTCACCAAACGCGGGAGTAGCGGGGTTAAACGAGCAGTACTTC. Its protein product is CASSPNAGVAGLNEQYF.

The chain employs TRBV19 and TRBJ1-1; 8 bases match TRBD1. The V gene end was trimmed by 0 bases and the J gene end by 8 bases; junction bases not matched to a gene: 5. Germline assignment: CDR1 LNHDA and CDR2 SQIVND (reference sequence). The CDR3 has 14 amino acids. The CDR3 loop reads CASSIEGRGPEAFF. The DNA of the CDR3 is TGTGCCAGTAGTATAGAAGGCAGGGGGCCGGAAGCTTTCTTT.

The chain carries TRBV25-1 and TRBJ2-3; TRBD2 is a possible D gene (7 bases). Trimming took 5 bases from V and 4 from J, leaving 16 bases between them. The length of the CDR3 is 15 residues. CDR1 is MGHDK and CDR2 is SYGVNS in the germline V gene. CDR3 residues: CASSSSGGASDTQYF. CDR3 nucleotide sequence: TGTGCCAGCAGTTCCAGTGGGGGGGCCTCAGATACGCAGTATTTT.

J is TRBJ1-2 and V is TRBV19; D call uncertain. From germline, CDR1 is LNHDA and CDR2 SQIVND (reference sequence). The CDR3 covers 13 residues. The V and J ends lost 7 bases and 9 bases respectively, with 18 bases between them. The CDR3 sequence is CASNGGSPASYTF. CDR3 coding DNA: TGTGCCAGTAATGGAGGCAGCCCCGCGAGCTACACCTTC.

V gene TRBV19 combines with J gene TRBJ1-2; TRBD1 is a possible D gene (6 bases). The CDR3 is 14 amino acids. Per germline, CDR1 LNHDA and CDR2 SQIVND (reference sequence). Trimming pared 8 bases from V and 6 bases from J, leaving 19 bases between. CDR3 region: CASAPGQLLDGYTF. CDR3 in DNA: TGTGCCAGTGCCCCGGGACAACTATTAGATGGCTACACCTTC. Supplemented by reference TRBV19 and TRBJ1-2, the full variable domain reads DGGITQSPKYLFRKEGQNVTLSCEQNLNHDAMYWYRQDPGQGLRLIYYSQIVNDFQKGDIAEGYSVSREKKESFPLTVTSAQKNPTAFYLCASAPGQLLDGYTFGSGTRLTVV.

V gene TRBV5-1 combines with J gene TRBJ2-3; D not certain. Germline CDR1 and CDR2: SGHRS and YFSETQ. V lost 4 bases to trimming and J lost 0 bases, with 15 bases between them. This CDR3 comprises 16 residues. CDR3 protein: CASSPSPERSTDTQYF. CDR3 nucleotides: TGCGCCAGCAGCCCTTCCCCGGAGAGAAGCACAGATACGCAGTATTTT.

The chain recombines TRBV5-6 with TRBJ2-5, with D possibly TRBD1 on 6 matching bases. Germline V CDR1 and CDR2: SGHDT, YYEEEE. This CDR3 is built from 14 residues. V dropped 2 bases and J dropped 5 bases, with 13 bases sitting between them. As DNA, the CDR3 is TGTGCCAGCAGCTTCCGGGACACGGAGGAGACCCAGTACTTC. As protein: CASSFRDTEETQYF.

The rearrangement uses TRBV4-2 and TRBJ1-6; 7 bases are a match to TRBD1. The germline gives CDR1 LGHNA, CDR2 YNFKEQ. Trimming cost V 0 bases and J 8 bases; bases outside gene matches: 4. The CDR3 extends over 15 amino acids. CDR3 sequence (DNA): TGTGCCAGCAGCCAAGATAGGACAGGCCATTCACCCCTCCACTTT. This sequence encodes CASSQDRTGHSPLHF.

The rearrangement links TRBV2 to TRBJ2-1; unclear D gene. Germline V gene lookup returns CDR1 SNHLY and CDR2 FYNNEI. Trimming removed 6 bases at V and 3 bases at J, with 9 bases between. The CDR3 is made up of 13 amino acids. The CDR3 spells CASRADVYNEQFF. The DNA for the CDR3 is TGTGCCAGCAGGGCCGATGTCTACAATGAGCAGTTCTTC.

The CDR3 protein is CASSDSADTGELFF. CDR3 sequence (DNA): TGTGCCAGCAGTGACTCAGCGGACACCGGGGAGCTGTTTTTT. The chain has TRBV6-4 and TRBJ2-2; TRBD2 is a possible D gene (5 bases). The germline gives CDR1 MRHNA, CDR2 SNTAGT. The V end was cut by 0 bases, the J end by 3 bases, with 5 bases between. The CDR3 covers 14 residues.

The chain couples TRBV6-2 or TRBV6-3 to TRBJ2-3; no clear D. This CDR3 spans 13 amino acids. Trimming left V 5 bases short and J 4 bases short, with 10 bases between. CDR1 is MNHEY and CDR2 is SVGEGT in the germline V gene. The DNA for the CDR3 is TGTGCCAGCAGTACCCTTAAGCCAGATACGCAGTATTTT. It encodes CASSTLKPDTQYF.

The V gene is TRBV7-9, the J gene TRBJ2-2; weak D call: TRBD2 (5 bases). Germline CDR1 is SEHNR and CDR2 is FQNEAQ (reference sequence). Trimming stripped 5 bases from V and 3 bases from J, with 13 bases between. The length of the CDR3 is 15 residues. The CDR3 protein is CASSLPRADTGELFF. The CDR3 DNA reads TGTGCCAGCAGCCTACCGAGGGCAGACACCGGGGAGCTGTTTTTT.